The rows below give T cell receptor beta chains drawn from one sample of a study of cytomegalovirus exposure and HLA in healthy donors. TCRdb's table, derived via immunoSEQ multiplex PCR, lists solely in-frame clones and lacks some. The sample records some 200,000 clones, over 80% being singletons. The specimen was PBMCs. These receptors were obtained from a woman aged 18-29 years in good health and CMV-seronegative. CDR3s include the opening cysteine and the closing phenylalanine or tryptophan. A D gene is named only where the DNA matches it firmly. Size is stated for part of the rows, as once, few or many counts, or as a class when the clone is expanded.

v_gene	j_gene	d_gene	abundance	CDR3nt	CDR3aa
TRBV11-2	TRBJ2-1	TRBD2	NA	TGTGCCAGCAGCTTAGTTTCGGGAGGGCCCTCTAATGAGCAGTTCTTC	CASSLVSGGPSNEQFF
TRBV28	TRBJ1-3	NA	once	TGTGCCAGCAGTTTACTCTCTGGAAACACCATATATTTT	CASSLLSGNTIYF
TRBV23-1	TRBJ1-5	TRBD1	NA	TGCGCCAGCAGCCTACCGAACAAGACAGGGTATAGCAATCAGCCCCAGCATTTT	CASSLPNKTGYSNQPQHF
TRBV5-1	TRBJ2-2	TRBD2	once	TGCGCCAGCAGCTTGCCGGCGGGAGGTGGTTCCGGGGAGCTGTTTTTT	CASSLPAGGGSGELFF
TRBV29-1	TRBJ2-3	TRBD2	NA	TGCAGCGTTGTGGGACTAGCCTCTAGCACAGATACGCAGTATTTT	CSVVGLASSTDTQYF
TRBV15	TRBJ2-7	TRBD1	NA	TGTGCCACCAGCAGAGATCTACAGGGGGCCTCCTACGAGCAGTACTTC	CATSRDLQGASYEQYF
TRBV30	TRBJ2-7	NA	NA	TGTGCCTGGATCGTCGGGTCCTACGAGCAGTACTTC	CAWIVGSYEQYF
TRBV30	TRBJ1-5	NA	NA	TGTGCCTGGAGTGCCAACCGGGGGGGGAGTAATCAGCCCCAGCATTTT	CAWSANRGGSNQPQHF
TRBV5-1	TRBJ2-3	NA	NA	TGCGCCAGCAGCTCTCTCACAGATACGCAGTATTTT	CASSSLTDTQYF
TRBV29-1	TRBJ1-1	NA	NA	TGCAGCGTTGTGGGTCGGGGTGCTGGGACTGAAGCTTTCTTT	CSVVGRGAGTEAFF
TRBV4-1	TRBJ2-7	TRBD2	NA	TGCGCCAGCAGCCAAGGACCTAGCGGCTACGAGCAGTACTTC	CASSQGPSGYEQYF